The rows below give T cell receptor beta chains drawn from one sample of a study of shared clonotypes between healthy human individuals. Repertoires were generated with immunoSEQ multiplex PCR, while TCRdb's copy carries only in-frame clones and drops some. Of millions of clones in the sample, around 90% were seen once. Sequencing used naive CD4+ T cells sorted from blood. The receptors originated from a man younger than 30 in good health. CDR3s include the opening cysteine and the closing phenylalanine or tryptophan. The D gene is left open where the match is weak. Rows give clone size only sometimes, using once, few, many, or a class for an expanded clone.

clone size: .; V gene: TRBV19; J gene: TRBJ1-6; D gene: .; CDR3 DNA: TGTGCCAGTAGGGAACGGGGTATGGATAATTCACCCCTCCACTTT; CDR3 protein: CASRERGMDNSPLHF
clone size: .; V gene: TRBV5-1; J gene: TRBJ2-6; D gene: .; CDR3 DNA: TGCGCCAGCAGCTTGGCCGAGGGCCTAGTAGGGCCCCATAGCTCTGGGGCCAACGTCCTGACTTTC; CDR3 protein: CASSLAEGLVGPHSSGANVLTF
clone size: .; V gene: TRBV5-4; J gene: TRBJ2-3; D gene: TRBD2; CDR3 DNA: TGTGCCAGCAGCGCCAGACTAGCGGGGACCACAGATACGCAGTATTTT; CDR3 protein: CASSARLAGTTDTQYF
clone size: .; V gene: TRBV4-3; J gene: TRBJ2-7; D gene: TRBD1; CDR3 DNA: TGCGCCAGCAGCCAGGAGACAGGGGGTATCCACGAGCAGTACTTC; CDR3 protein: CASSQETGGIHEQYF
clone size: .; V gene: TRBV5-4; J gene: TRBJ1-1; D gene: .; CDR3 DNA: TGTGCCAGCAGCATTATGGCTAACACTGAAGCTTTCTTT; CDR3 protein: CASSIMANTEAFF
clone size: .; V gene: TRBV6-6; J gene: TRBJ2-7; D gene: TRBD1; CDR3 DNA: TGTGCCAGCAGTTTCAGGACAGGGGGCGCAGAGAACGAGCAGTACTTC; CDR3 protein: CASSFRTGGAENEQYF
clone size: .; V gene: TRBV5-8; J gene: TRBJ2-3; D gene: TRBD2; CDR3 DNA: TGTGCCAGCAGCACCGGACTAGCAGACACAGATACGCAGTATTTT; CDR3 protein: CASSTGLADTDTQYF
clone size: .; V gene: TRBV5-1; J gene: TRBJ1-1; D gene: .; CDR3 DNA: TGCGCCAGCAGCTTGAGGCAGCTGGGGGGGAACACTGAAGCTTTCTTT; CDR3 protein: CASSLRQLGGNTEAFF
clone size: .; V gene: TRBV6-1; J gene: TRBJ2-7; D gene: .; CDR3 DNA: TGTGCCAGCAGCCAACGGGAGCGGTCCTCCTACGAGCAGTACTTC; CDR3 protein: CASSQRERSSYEQYF
clone size: once; V gene: TRBV29-1; J gene: TRBJ1-1; D gene: TRBD1; CDR3 DNA: TGCAGCGTTGAAAGGAACAGGGGCGCCGATGAAGCTTTCTTT; CDR3 protein: CSVERNRGADEAFF
clone size: .; V gene: TRBV10-3; J gene: TRBJ1-1; D gene: .; CDR3 DNA: TGTGCCATCAGTGAGTCGAGGGTCTCGTACGACACTGAAGCTTTCTTT; CDR3 protein: CAISESRVSYDTEAFF
clone size: .; V gene: TRBV11-1; J gene: TRBJ2-1; D gene: .; CDR3 DNA: TGTGCCAGCAGCTTAGGAAACGGGGGACTCACTAATGAGCAGTTCTTC; CDR3 protein: CASSLGNGGLTNEQFF
clone size: .; V gene: TRBV7-2; J gene: TRBJ1-1; D gene: .; CDR3 DNA: TGTGCCAGCAGCTGGGCAGAAGTGAACACTGAAGCTTTCTTT; CDR3 protein: CASSWAEVNTEAFF
clone size: .; V gene: TRBV5-4; J gene: TRBJ2-3; D gene: TRBD2; CDR3 DNA: TGTGCCAGCAGTCTTAGCGGGAGCGATACGCAGTATTTT; CDR3 protein: CASSLSGSDTQYF
clone size: few; V gene: TRBV20-1; J gene: TRBJ2-5; D gene: TRBD2; CDR3 DNA: TGCAGTGCTGGCGGGGGGGAGACCCAGTACTTC; CDR3 protein: CSAGGGETQYF
clone size: .; V gene: TRBV6-6; J gene: TRBJ2-7; D gene: .; CDR3 DNA: TGTGCCAGCAGCGGGAGTTACGAGCAGTACTTC; CDR3 protein: CASSGSYEQYF
clone size: .; V gene: TRBV7-9; J gene: TRBJ2-3; D gene: TRBD2; CDR3 DNA: TGTGCCAGCAGCTTAGGACTAGCGGGAATCACAGATACGCAGTATTTT; CDR3 protein: CASSLGLAGITDTQYF
clone size: .; V gene: TRBV9; J gene: TRBJ2-5; D gene: TRBD1; CDR3 DNA: TGTGCCAGCAGCGTCAGACAGGGCGGGGAGACCCAGTACTTC; CDR3 protein: CASSVRQGGETQYF
clone size: once; V gene: TRBV5-1; J gene: TRBJ2-1; D gene: .; CDR3 DNA: TGCGCCAGCAGCTTGGGTAACGGATATTTGCTTGAGCAGTTCTTC; CDR3 protein: CASSLGNGYLLEQFF
clone size: .; V gene: TRBV5-4; J gene: TRBJ2-7; D gene: .; CDR3 DNA: TGTGCCAGCAGGGGGTCTTCCTACGAGCAGTACTTC; CDR3 protein: CASRGSSYEQYF
clone size: .; V gene: TRBV5-1; J gene: TRBJ1-2; D gene: .; CDR3 DNA: TGCGCCAGCAGCCCACGGACAGACTATGGCTACACCTTC; CDR3 protein: CASSPRTDYGYTF
clone size: .; V gene: TRBV15; J gene: TRBJ1-4; D gene: .; CDR3 DNA: TGTGCCACCAGCAGAGAGACGGGGTTGGGTGAAAAACTGTTTTTT; CDR3 protein: CATSRETGLGEKLFF
clone size: .; V gene: TRBV10-3; J gene: TRBJ1-2; D gene: .; CDR3 DNA: TGTGCCATAACAGGGCCAGCTTCCTATGGCTACACCTTC; CDR3 protein: CAITGPASYGYTF
clone size: .; V gene: TRBV7-8; J gene: TRBJ2-2; D gene: TRBD2; CDR3 DNA: TGTGCCAGCAGCTTTGGACTAGCCTACACCGGGGAGCTGTTTTTT; CDR3 protein: CASSFGLAYTGELFF
clone size: .; V gene: TRBV7-2; J gene: TRBJ2-3; D gene: TRBD2; CDR3 DNA: TGTGCCAGCAGCGGACTAGCGGGAGTCCCAGATACGCAGTATTTT; CDR3 protein: CASSGLAGVPDTQYF
clone size: .; V gene: TRBV18; J gene: TRBJ1-6; D gene: .; CDR3 DNA: TGTGCCAGCTCACCGATAAGGGAATCACCCCTCCACTTT; CDR3 protein: CASSPIRESPLHF